A selection of T cell receptor beta chains follows, all from one sample in a study of liver allograft versus peripheral blood T cells. One entry per CDR3 protein results from TCRdb running MiXCR on the reads. The sample holds several thousand distinct CDR3 sequences, around a sixth seen once. These receptors originate from a human patient who had a liver transplant. Some T cells may originate from the graft donor. Both conserved end residues are trimmed from each CDR3.

v_gene,CDR3aa
TRBV28,ASSLNRGGPANYGYT
TRBV6-2/TRBV6-3,ASSSGTVNTGELF
TRBV20-1,SARFGNQKLF
TRBV6-2/TRBV6-3,ASRDSQGTDTQY
TRBV10-1,ASSESGDFTEAF
TRBV19,ASSLGGAPGYT
TRBV27,ASSRRDGGYT
TRBV5-6,ASSLADMGYGYT
TRBV6-5,ASSRRTSLQETQY
TRBV6-6,ASSYEEQGPYTEAF
TRBV6-5,ASSPGGYLLSYT
TRBV25-1,ASRPTGATEQY
TRBV13,ASSLGPAPDYGYT
TRBV10-3,AISHRDRTYEQY
TRBV5-6,ASSLSFNYYGYT
TRBV6-5,ASSYGLSRGNTIY
TRBV9,ASSPGGREEKLF